A single sample is the source of the 15 T cell receptor beta chains below, sequenced in a study of control samples from healthy donors and cancer patients. The protocol was immunoSEQ multiplex PCR, while the TCRdb copy is restricted to in-frame clones and leaves out a portion. The ten top clones account for 2.2%, within a sample of roughly 200,000 clones. Sequencing was carried out using blood. The receptors were sampled from a woman in her thirties in good health.

This chain connects TRBV28 to TRBJ1-4; no firm D call. Germline CDR1 MDHEN, CDR2 SYDVKM. The CDR3 covers 12 residues. The germline V and J ends were trimmed by 4 bases and 7 bases, with 7 bases remaining between them. This CDR3 is CASSSEPEKLFF. CDR3 nucleotide sequence: TGTGCCAGCAGTTCCGAACCTGAAAAACTGTTTTTT.

This rearrangement joins TRBV12-3 or TRBV12-4 to TRBJ1-2; D is uncertain. Deletions cut 5 bases from V and 4 bases from J, with 8 bases between. CDR3 size: 12 residues. CDR3 nucleotide sequence: TGTGCCAGCAGTGGGTGGTCCTATGGCTACACCTTC. Its protein product is CASSGWSYGYTF.

This chain joins TRBV6-5 and TRBJ1-2, with D unresolved. In germline, CDR1 is MNHEY, CDR2 SVGAGI. The CDR3 consists of 13 residues. Trimming cost V 1 base and J 7 bases, with 10 bases left between them. The CDR3 here is CASSYFGTGGYTF. In DNA, the CDR3 is TGTGCCAGCAGTTACTTCGGTACTGGTGGCTACACCTTC.

The rearrangement joins TRBV9 to TRBJ2-1; 9 bases agree with TRBD2. J was trimmed by 8 bases and V by 0 bases; bases with no gene match: 9. CDR1 is SGDLS, CDR2 YYNGEE, per germline. The CDR3 extends over 16 amino acids. CDR3 DNA sequence: TGTGCCAGCAGCGTAGGTCCTAGCGGGGATCGTTATGAGCAGTTCTTC. This sequence encodes CASSVGPSGDRYEQFF.

This sequence joins TRBV30 and TRBJ2-5; D is perhaps TRBD2 (5 bases). Trimming took off 0 bases at V and 4 bases at J, with 6 bases between the two ends. The CDR3 consists of 12 residues. In germline, CDR1 is GTSNPN, CDR2 SVGIG (reference sequence). CDR3 nucleotides: TGTGCCTGGAGTGTCGGAGGAGAGACCCAGTACTTC. Its translation: CAWSVGGETQYF.

The V call is TRBV12-3 or TRBV12-4, the J call TRBJ1-5; the D gene is possibly TRBD1 (6 bases). Trimming removed 7 bases from V and 4 bases from J, with 11 bases in between. This CDR3 is 13 amino acids long. CDR3 sequence (DNA): TGTGCCAGCACCATAACAGGGAATCAGCCCCAGCATTTT. Translating gives CASTITGNQPQHF.

The chain combines TRBV10-3 with TRBJ1-1; D unresolved. V gave up 6 bases and J gave up 2 bases, with 10 bases separating them. CDR1 is ENHRY, CDR2 SYGVKD, per germline. CDR3 length: 13 amino acids. The CDR3 DNA reads as TGTGCCATCAGCTACAGTGATAACACTGAAGCTTTCTTT. Its protein product is CAISYSDNTEAFF.

The rearrangement uses TRBV7-2 and TRBJ1-1, with TRBD1 as a possible D gene (5 bases). The germline V and J ends were trimmed by 2 bases and 0 bases, with 10 bases remaining between them. The CDR3 totals 15 residues. Germline V gives CDR1 SGHTA, CDR2 FQGNSA. As DNA, the CDR3 is TGTGCCAGCAGCTTACAGGGATCTATGAACACTGAAGCTTTCTTT. Translating it yields CASSLQGSMNTEAFF.

The chain is built from TRBV6-5 and TRBJ2-1; D tentatively fits TRBD1 or TRBD2 (6 bases each). Germline CDR1 and CDR2: MNHEY and SVGAGI. This CDR3 is 15 amino acids long. Trimming took 7 bases from V and 8 from J, leaving 21 bases between them. The CDR3 loop is CASIPFRGTPDEQFF. In DNA form, the CDR3 reads TGTGCCAGCATCCCCTTTCGGGGGACACCCGATGAGCAGTTCTTC.

The chain is built from TRBV2 and TRBJ1-4; D call uncertain. This CDR3 is 12 amino acids long. The ends were cut back, 8 bases at V and 4 bases at J, with 8 bases in the middle. Looked up from germline, CDR1 is SNHLY and CDR2 is FYNNEI. The CDR3 reads CASGSINEKLFF. For the CDR3, the DNA is TGTGCCAGCGGCAGCATTAATGAAAAACTGTTTTTT.

The genes are TRBV7-8 and TRBJ2-3; 10 bases align to TRBD2. V dropped 4 bases and J dropped 2; count of bases not matched to a gene: 9. CDR1 SGHVS and CDR2 FQNEAQ come from the germline V gene. The CDR3 is 17 residues long. As DNA, the CDR3 is TGTGCCAGCAGCTCTACTCAAGCGGGGGGGCTCACAGATACGCAGTATTTT. Translating it yields CASSSTQAGGLTDTQYF.

The chain has TRBV9 and TRBJ2-7; 10 bases align to TRBD2. CDR1 is SGDLS and CDR2 is YYNGEE in the germline V gene. This CDR3 comprises 16 residues. V gave up 0 bases and J gave up 4 bases; unmatched junction bases: 7. The CDR3 here is CASSVGGGLADYEQYF. CDR3 bases: TGTGCCAGCAGCGTAGGCGGCGGACTAGCGGATTACGAGCAGTACTTC.

The chain links TRBV15 to TRBJ2-1; TRBD1 matches at 11 bases. This CDR3 contains 15 residues. Germline assignment: CDR1 LNHNV and CDR2 YYDKDF (reference sequence). J lost 7 bases, V lost 7 bases, and 9 bases had no gene match. In DNA, the CDR3 is TGTGCCACCACCCGGACAGGGGGCCGGGGAAATGAGCAGTTCTTC. This codes for CATTRTGGRGNEQFF.

The rearrangement links TRBV10-3 to TRBJ2-1, with 11 positions matching TRBD2. Germline V lookup: CDR1 ENHRY, CDR2 SYGVKD. The CDR3 is 15 residues long. V shed 3 bases, J shed 8 bases, and the junction held 6 bases outside the gene matches. The CDR3 DNA sequence: TGTGCCATCAGTGACGGGCTAGCGGGGGGCTATGAGCAGTTCTTC. Protein product: CAISDGLAGGYEQFF.

The CDR3 is CASSQEYGPGELFF. CDR3 nucleotides: TGTGCCAGCAGCCAAGAATACGGCCCCGGGGAGCTGTTTTTT. The chain joins TRBV3-1 (or the pseudogene TRBV3-2) to TRBJ2-2, with D unclear. This CDR3 comprises 14 residues. The V end lost 0 bases, the J end lost 6 bases, and 8 bases lay between the germline ends. Germline V gene lookup returns CDR1 LGHDT and CDR2 YNNKEL (reference sequence).